One and the same sample provided the 13 T cell receptor beta chains below, sequenced in a study of T cells in Graves' hyperthyroidism and ophthalmopathy. Template material for amplifying TCR beta CDR3 regions consisted of RNA transcripts. The study used the HTBI primer set for a first-round RT-PCR of the TCR CDR3. TCRdb re-derived calls from the multiplex PCR reads in MiXCR, one entry per CDR3 protein. Of fewer than 450,000 distinct CDR3 sequences listed, approximately 17% are singletons. The sequencing input was blood. The receptors derive from a woman aged 30 to 39 with Graves' hyperthyroidism that later progressed to Graves' ophthalmopathy.

Ten or more counts support this clonotype. The chain has TRBV29-1 and TRBJ2-3; 8 bases are a match to TRBD2. The trim removed 6 bases at V and 3 bases at J, leaving 8 bases unmatched. Germline lookup yields CDR1 SQVTM and CDR2 ANQGSEA. The CDR3 contains 14 residues. The CDR3 bases are TGCAGCGTGGCGGGGGGCAGGGAGACAGATACGCAGTATTTT. Encoded protein: CSVAGGRETDTQYF.

This sequence joins TRBV19 and TRBJ2-2, with 7 bases fitting TRBD1. Unmatched junction bases numbered 13, after V lost 5 bases and J lost 4 bases. This CDR3 region has 17 residues. Looked up from germline, CDR1 is LNHDA and CDR2 is SQIVND (reference sequence). The CDR3, as DNA: TGTGCCAGTAGTCATTTGGGGGAGACAGGGCGCACCGGGGAGCTGTTTTTT. It encodes CASSHLGETGRTGELFF.

The sample holds a few counts of this clonotype. The CDR3 nucleotides read TGTGCCAGCAGCTTAGGAGAGTGGGTCGATGAGCAGTTCTTC. Protein sequence: CASSLGEWVDEQFF. The genes are TRBV7-9 and TRBJ2-1; D not certain. The length of the CDR3 is 14 residues. Deletions cut 1 base from V and 8 bases from J, with 12 bases between. Germline loops: CDR1 SEHNR, CDR2 FQNEAQ (reference sequence). Combining the CDR3 with reference TRBV7-9 and TRBJ2-1 gives the whole variable domain DTGVSQNPRHKITKRGQNVTFRCDPISEHNRLYWYRQTLGQGPEFLTYFQNEAQLEKSRLLSDRFSAERPKGSFSTLEIQRTEQGDSAMYLCASSLGEWVDEQFFGPGTRLTVL.

At least ten counts were recorded for this clonotype. This CDR3 reads CSARMTGAETQYF. The CDR3 coding sequence is TGCAGTGCTAGAATGACAGGGGCCGAGACCCAGTACTTC. The chain is built from TRBV20-1 and TRBJ2-5; 8 positions agree with TRBD1. V trimming: 2 bases; J trimming: 5 bases; junction bases outside the gene matches: 4. The germline V gene encodes CDR1 DFQATT and CDR2 SNEGSKA (reference sequence). The CDR3 totals 13 residues.

V usage is TRBV5-5 and J usage is TRBJ2-1; 7 positions agree with TRBD1. The junction had 7 bases not matched to a gene; V was cut back by 3 bases and J by 4 bases. The germline CDR1 and CDR2 sequences are SGHKS and YYEKEE (reference sequence). The CDR3 is 15 residues long. CDR3 sequence reads: CASSSGQQAYNEQFF. The DNA of the CDR3 is TGTGCCAGCAGCTCGGGACAGCAAGCATACAATGAGCAGTTCTTC.

This clonotype has a handful of counts. The J gene is TRBJ1-5, the V gene TRBV27; D unclear. V lost 5 bases and J 3 bases, leaving 20 bases between the germline ends. In germline, CDR1 is MNHEY, CDR2 SMNVEV (reference sequence). This CDR3 is 17 amino acids long. As DNA, the CDR3 is TGTGCCAGCAGTCCATCCCCCAGGCGACACCACAATCAGCCCCAGCATTTT. It is translated as CASSPSPRRHHNQPQHF.

This clonotype came up many times. CDR3 sequence: CATILFNEQFF. The CDR3, as DNA: TGTGCCACTATCCTATTCAATGAGCAGTTCTTC. The rearrangement uses TRBV6-1 and TRBJ2-1, with D uncertain. The CDR3 loop spans 11 amino acids. The germline V and J ends were trimmed by 10 bases and 6 bases, with 10 bases remaining between them. Germline V gene data show CDR1 as MNHNS and CDR2 as SASEGT.

This clonotype was counted many times. The chain links TRBV7-9 to TRBJ2-1; 10 bases agree with TRBD1. The V and J ends lost 4 bases and 4 bases, in that order; junction bases with no gene match: 10. Germline V gene lookup returns CDR1 SEHNR and CDR2 FQNEAQ (reference sequence). The CDR3 length is 17 residues. The CDR3 DNA reads TGTGCCAGCAGCTGGGGTTGGGACAGGGGAACGTACAATGAGCAGTTCTTC. Translated, it gives CASSWGWDRGTYNEQFF.

This clonotype was found many times. This chain connects TRBV18 to TRBJ2-7; TRBD1 is a possible D gene (6 bases). Trimming left V 5 bases short and J 0 bases short, with 14 bases between. The CDR3 spans 15 residues. Looked up from germline, CDR1 is KGHSH and CDR2 is LQKENI. DNA of the CDR3: TGTGCCAGCTCAGACCGGACAGCGAGCTCCTACGAGCAGTACTTC. Translation: CASSDRTASSYEQYF.

A note on this clonotype: The final CDR3 position lacks the conserved phenylalanine or tryptophan, pointing to a likely read error. The DNA for the CDR3 is TGTGCCAGCAGCCAAGGTGGAGGGGATTCACCCCTCCACCTT. Translated, it gives CASSQGGGDSPLHL. This rearrangement joins TRBV3-1 to TRBJ1-6; D is perhaps TRBD1 (5 bases). Trimming removed 1 base from V and 8 bases from J, with 9 bases in between. CDR3 size: 14 residues. CDR1 is LGHDT, CDR2 YNNKEL, per germline (reference sequence).

The J gene is TRBJ2-7, the V gene TRBV20-1, with 9 bases identical to TRBD2. The CDR3 loop spans 15 amino acids. The V gene's germline CDR1 is DFQATT and CDR2 SNEGSKA (reference sequence). V was clipped by 0 bases and J by 3 bases; unmatched bases: 6. CDR3 loop: CSARDLGRGGYEQYF. CDR3 in DNA: TGCAGTGCTAGAGATCTGGGGCGGGGGGGCTACGAGCAGTACTTC.

This clonotype has at least ten counts. This chain connects TRBV12-3 or TRBV12-4 to TRBJ1-3, with D unresolved. Trimming pared 6 bases from V and 0 bases from J, leaving 15 bases between. This CDR3 has 16 residues. In DNA, the CDR3 is TGTGCCAGCAGCCCTGATGAGACTGTCTCTGGAAACACCATATATTTT. Translation: CASSPDETVSGNTIYF.

This clonotype was observed at least ten times. The chain employs TRBV7-8 and TRBJ2-7; D is unresolved. The germline V gene encodes CDR1 SGHVS and CDR2 FQNEAQ. Trimming stripped 1 base from V and 7 bases from J, with 11 bases between. This CDR3 has 13 residues. This CDR3 reads CASSLEWSQEQYF. The CDR3 region has the DNA TGTGCCAGCAGCTTAGAGTGGTCCCAGGAGCAGTACTTC.